Below, 9 T cell receptor beta chains from the same sample are listed, as sequenced in a study of cytomegalovirus exposure and HLA in healthy donors. PCR involved 60 Vbeta and 13 Jbeta primers. Measured with immunoSEQ multiplex PCR; TCRdb has only the in-frame clones, and not every one. This sample yields under 55,000 clones, of which less than 85% are seen a single time; around 8% belongs to the top ten. The sequenced sample was PBMCs. These receptors all come from a man younger than 45 in good health and CMV-seropositive.

The V and J genes are TRBV7-8 and TRBJ1-5, with D uncertain. This CDR3 is 16 amino acids long. Trimming stripped 5 bases from V and 0 bases from J, with 14 bases between. Germline CDR1 and CDR2: SGHVS and FQNEAQ. CDR3 amino acids: CASSLSGLNSNQPQHF. The DNA of the CDR3 is TGTGCCAGCAGCCTATCAGGCTTAAATAGCAATCAGCCCCAGCATTTT.

This clone was picked up one time. The rearrangement links TRBV19 to TRBJ2-7, with D possibly being TRBD1 (5 bases). CDR1 LNHDA and CDR2 SQIVND come from the germline V gene (reference sequence). This CDR3 is 14 amino acids long. V lost 5 bases to trimming and J lost 5 bases, with 16 bases between them. This CDR3 reads CASSDGTRVNEQYF. The CDR3 nucleotides read TGTGCCAGTAGTGATGGAACCAGGGTTAACGAGCAGTACTTC.

The V call is TRBV5-1, the J call TRBJ2-5; 10 bases fit TRBD2. The CDR3 totals 16 residues. CDR1 and CDR2 (germline): SGHRS, YFSETQ. With V trimmed by 5 bases and J by 1 base, 8 bases remained unmatched. Here the CDR3 DNA reads TGCGCCAGCAGACCCGGACTAGCGGAGCTCCAAGAGACCCAGTACTTC. Translating it yields CASRPGLAELQETQYF.

This chain's CDR3 is CASTPGEAPNYEQYF. As DNA, the CDR3 is TGTGCCAGCACCCCGGGGGAAGCTCCTAACTACGAGCAGTACTTC. This chain connects TRBV16 to TRBJ2-7; D perhaps matches TRBD2 (6 bases). Germline V gene data show CDR1 as KGHSY and CDR2 as FQNENV. The V and J ends lost 7 bases and 3 bases respectively, with 19 bases between them. This CDR3 spans 15 amino acids.

The V and J genes are TRBV9 and TRBJ1-2, with 9 bases lining up with TRBD1. The trim removed 4 bases at V and 2 bases at J, leaving 9 bases unmatched. The germline V gene has CDR1 SGDLS and CDR2 YYNGEE. The CDR3 runs 16 residues. The CDR3 here is CASSPTRDRVNYGYTF. Here the CDR3 DNA reads TGTGCCAGCAGCCCCACCCGGGACAGGGTCAACTATGGCTACACCTTC.

The genes are TRBV7-3 and TRBJ1-1; 9 bases are a match to TRBD1. The junction had 1 base not matched to a gene; V was cut back by 1 base and J by 4 bases. The germline V gene encodes CDR1 SGHTA and CDR2 FQGTGA. The CDR3 runs 14 residues. The DNA for the CDR3 is TGTGCCAGCAGCTTAAGACAGGGGGGCACTGAAGCTTTCTTT. As protein: CASSLRQGGTEAFF.

This clone was seen a few times. The chain is built from TRBV30 and TRBJ1-5; D gene ambiguous. Per the germline V gene, CDR1 is GTSNPN and CDR2 is SVGIG (reference sequence). Trimming removed 3 bases from V and 1 base from J, with 13 bases in between. CDR3 length: 15 residues. Here the CDR3 DNA reads TGTGCCTGGAGGGGCCCCAATGGGAGCAATCAGCCCCAGCATTTT. It specifies CAWRGPNGSNQPQHF.

The count of this clone is one. The chain combines TRBV21-1 with TRBJ1-4; the D segment call TRBD1 is taken from the table without a DNA check. TRBV21-1 is designated a pseudogene. The CDR3 sequence is 14 residues long. CDR3 residues: CARARDRPNEKLFF. CDR3 nucleotide sequence: TGTGCCAGGGCCAGGGACAGACCAAATGAAAAACTGTTTTTT.

The chain employs TRBV7-2 and TRBJ1-5, with a possible D match to TRBD1 (5 bases). V dropped 5 bases and J dropped 7 bases, with 12 bases sitting between them. Germline CDR1 and CDR2: SGHTA and FQGNSA. The CDR3 runs to 13 residues. The CDR3: CASSARGGQPQHF. DNA of the CDR3: TGTGCCAGCAGCGCCCGGGGGGGGCAGCCCCAGCATTTT.